Listed here is a single T cell receptor (beta chain). The sample comes from a study of blood T cell repertoires in COVID-19. The table came from immunoSEQ multiplex PCR; TCRdb's copy has only in-frame clones and leaves some out. This table holds around 72,000 clones, about 81% found once. The ends lost 5 bases at V and 0 bases at J; junction bases unmatched: 13. The CDR3 has 18 amino acids. From germline, CDR1 is SEHNR and CDR2 FQNEAQ (reference sequence). The source is a human donor in a cohort sampled during active COVID-19. The sequencing sample was made of peripheral blood. This sequence joins TRBV7-9 and TRBJ2-4, with TRBD1 identical over 7 bases. The CDR3 loop is CASSPRRTGPIAKNIQYF. For the CDR3, the DNA is TGTGCCAGCAGCCCACGACGGACAGGACCAATAGCCAAAAACATTCAGTACTTC.